This entry concerns a single T cell receptor (beta chain). Only a few counts were recorded for this clonotype. There is no known antigen for this receptor. The record has no base qualities; no much larger clone is one base away. V loses 1 base at its end and J loses 2 bases; junction bases beyond the gene matches: 7. The CDR3 runs 18 residues from the cysteine to the phenylalanine. Just the 54-base CDR3 DNA is kept, in frame starting at base 1. The sample belongs to a study of early T cells in non-severe SARS-CoV-2 infection (dated by TCRdb to 2020 to 2023). Some background on the complete study: TCR sequencing used bulk RNA from unsorted whole blood, so alpha and beta chains could not be paired.

Library generation was performed with 5' RACE. Sequencer: NextSeq 500. The TCR library protocol attached unique molecular identifiers to individual cDNA molecules to correct for sequencing error and PCR bias. Both TCR alpha and beta chains were sequenced, and tight co-correlation was observed between alpha and beta sequence abundances in each sample. As for the authors' bioinformatics: Decombinator V4 was used to annotate the V gene, J gene and CDR3 of the TCR sequences. TCRs were defined as expanded if a significant change between any two time points was detected under a Poisson model with p below 0.0001. TCR abundances were normalised to the total number of TCRs sequenced per sample and expressed as counts per million. MAIT TCRs were defined by TRAV1-2 paired with TRAJ12, TRAJ20 or TRAJ33, and iNKT TCRs by TRAV10 paired with TRAJ18. VDJdb, accessed 1 November 2021, was searched for CMV, EBV and SARS-CoV-2 annotated TCRs, excluding TCRs annotated for multiple antigens. TCRdb took the public reads, trimmed them with fastp at Q25, ran MiXCR for clone calling and kept in-frame beta chains. Every CDR3 protein is listed once, alongside the most common genes and DNA of its rows. The V and J calls were determined by TCRdb, not by the authors. For this sample there are over 60,000 distinct CDR3 sequences; approximately 11% appear just once. Just under 3% of the sample belongs to the ten largest clones.

The study at large found these results: VDJdb matching was skewed toward anti-spike CD8 responses and likely underestimated virus-specific expansions, missing private and CD4 specificities.

This was a case-control study nested in a cohort of healthcare workers in London, UK, who had nasopharyngeal swab PCR tests and blood samples taken every week. Healthcare workers were enrolled in the week of the UK lockdown, from 23 to 31 March 2020, and were followed every week for up to about 16 weeks. This receptor was obtained from an adult who was a healthcare worker with PCR-confirmed SARS-CoV-2 infection or an uninfected control (not recorded which). The specimen comprised whole blood, sampled at baseline. The V gene is TRBV12-3 or TRBV12-4 and the J gene is TRBJ2-3; 12 junctional bases match TRBD2. The nucleotide sequence reads TGTGCCAGCAGTTTAGTCACTAGCGGGGGGCGGGCCACAGATACGCAGTATTTT. Protein translation: CASSLVTSGGRATDTQYF.